These 32 T cell receptor beta chains originate from one sample sequenced in a study of shared clonotypes between healthy human individuals. Here immunoSEQ multiplex PCR was the method, and the copy in TCRdb shows in-frame clones only, minus some. The repertoire holds about 2,500,000 clones, approximately 90% seen once, with around 0.14% in the top ten. Sample: naive CD4+ T cells sorted from blood. The sample's subset: CD45RA+ positively selected. These receptors were obtained from a man aged 18 to 29 in good health.

This clone was detected a few times. V and J are TRBV30 and TRBJ1-5; D unresolved. V lost 4 bases, J lost 0 bases, and 10 bases lay in between. The CDR3 has 14 amino acids. Germline V gene sequence: CDR1 GTSNPN, CDR2 SVGIG (reference sequence). The CDR3, as DNA: TGTGCCTGGACAGGAGTTGATAGCAATCAGCCCCAGCATTTT. This codes for CAWTGVDSNQPQHF.

V gene TRBV28 combines with J gene TRBJ2-5, with D perhaps given as TRBD1 or TRBD2 (6 bases each). V shed 7 bases and J shed 0 bases, with 12 bases lying between them. The CDR3 consists of 14 residues. Germline V gives CDR1 MDHEN, CDR2 SYDVKM. The CDR3 region has the DNA TGTGCCAGCAAAGTGGGGGGCTACCAAGAGACCCAGTACTTC. Protein: CASKVGGYQETQYF.

CDR3 protein: CASTLLRGHRSYEQYF. The CDR3 DNA sequence: TGTGCCAGCACCCTCCTCCGGGGTCACCGCTCCTACGAGCAGTACTTC. This chain uses TRBV6-4 with TRBJ2-7, with a tentative D call TRBD2 (5 bases). V was cut by 7 bases and J by 0 bases, with 19 bases left in between. CDR3 length: 16 residues. Germline V gene data show CDR1 as MRHNA and CDR2 as SNTAGT.

The CDR3 DNA follows: TGCGCCAGCAGCCGTGGGGACCCTAATGAAAAACTGTTTTTT. The encoded protein is CASSRGDPNEKLFF. The chain joins TRBV5-1 to TRBJ1-4, with a tentative D call TRBD1 (5 bases). Trimming shortened V by 4 bases and J by 3 bases, and 10 bases separated the two germline ends. CDR1 SGHRS and CDR2 YFSETQ come from the germline V gene. The CDR3 loop spans 14 amino acids.

This sequence joins TRBV6-5 and TRBJ2-5; 8 bases align to TRBD1. Germline loops: CDR1 MNHEY, CDR2 SVGAGI. CDR3 length: 13 residues. The V gene end was trimmed by 6 bases and the J gene end by 5 bases; junction bases not matched to a gene: 5. For the CDR3, the DNA is TGTGCCAGCAGGGACAGGGTCTCGGAGACCCAGTACTTC. Translating gives CASRDRVSETQYF.

In its sample, this clone was seen a few times. The V gene is TRBV30, the J gene TRBJ1-1, with D unclear. Germline V gene lookup returns CDR1 GTSNPN and CDR2 SVGIG (reference sequence). V was clipped by 8 bases and J by 1 base, with 8 bases between them. The CDR3 has 11 amino acids. CDR3 amino acids: CARGQNTEAFF. In DNA form, the CDR3 reads TGTGCCCGCGGGCAGAACACTGAAGCTTTCTTT.

This clone was observed once. The V gene is TRBV11-2, the J gene TRBJ2-7; weak D call: TRBD1 (5 bases). CDR1 is SGHAT and CDR2 is FQNNGV in the germline V gene. CDR3 length equals 11 residues. Trimming stripped 0 bases from V and 10 bases from J, with 7 bases between. The CDR3 protein is CASSLEGVQYF. Here the CDR3 DNA reads TGTGCCAGCAGCTTAGAAGGGGTACAGTACTTC.

The chain uses TRBV2 and TRBJ1-5; tentatively, D is TRBD1 (5 bases). From germline, CDR1 is SNHLY and CDR2 FYNNEI. Trimming cost V 6 bases and J 6 bases, with 9 bases left between them. This CDR3 contains 12 residues. The CDR3 nucleotides are TGTGCCAGCAGCCCCGGGGGTCAGCCCCAGCATTTT. It translates to CASSPGGQPQHF.

This clone was seen a handful of times. The rearrangement links TRBV11-2 to TRBJ1-1, with D perhaps matching TRBD1 (6 bases). There are 16 residues in the CDR3. Deletions cut 5 bases from V and 1 base from J, with 17 bases between. Germline V gene sequence: CDR1 SGHAT, CDR2 FQNNGV. This CDR3 is CASSPAPGAGNTEAFF. DNA for the CDR3: TGTGCCAGCAGCCCAGCCCCAGGGGCCGGGAACACTGAAGCTTTCTTT. The entire variable domain, with the rest obtained from reference TRBV11-2 and TRBJ1-1, is as follows: EAGVAQSPRYKIIEKRQSVAFWCNPISGHATLYWYQQILGQGPKLLIQFQNNGVVDDSQLPKDRFSAERLKGVDSTLKIQPAKLEDSAVYLCASSPAPGAGNTEAFFGQGTRLTVV.

This chain uses TRBV18 with TRBJ1-4; D may be TRBD1 (6 bases). The V end was cut by 5 bases, the J end by 7 bases, with 17 bases between. CDR3 length equals 15 residues. From germline, CDR1 is KGHSH and CDR2 LQKENI. This CDR3 reads CASSSSRGWGEKLFF. CDR3 in DNA: TGTGCCAGCTCAAGCAGCAGGGGCTGGGGTGAAAAACTGTTTTTT.

The chain recombines TRBV11-2 with TRBJ1-3, with 10 bases lining up with TRBD1. The CDR3 is 16 residues long. The J segment lost 4 bases and the V segment lost 6 bases, leaving 9 bases of the junction unmatched. Germline CDR1 reads SGHAT; CDR2 reads FQNNGV. CDR3 amino acids: CASRGLGQGDGNTIYF. CDR3 DNA: TGTGCCAGCAGAGGGCTTGGACAGGGGGACGGAAACACCATATATTTT.

V gene TRBV19 combines with J gene TRBJ2-5; no clear D gene. Trimming removed 4 bases from V and 0 bases from J, with 12 bases in between. The CDR3 contains 15 residues. Germline assignment: CDR1 LNHDA and CDR2 SQIVND (reference sequence). The CDR3 DNA is TGTGCCAGTAGTAAAGGGCAGCTGTACCAAGAGACCCAGTACTTC. This gives the protein CASSKGQLYQETQYF.

CDR3 amino acids: CASSTGTQLGYTF. The DNA for the CDR3 is TGTGCCAGCAGCACAGGGACCCAGCTTGGCTACACCTTC. The rearrangement joins TRBV6-5 to TRBJ1-2; D possibly corresponds to TRBD1 (6 bases). The V end was cut by 6 bases, the J end by 7 bases, with 15 bases between. Germline V gene data show CDR1 as MNHEY and CDR2 as SVGAGI. The CDR3 has 13 residues.

There are a few counts of this clone. The chain has TRBV2 and TRBJ1-5; D is uncertain. There are 14 residues in the CDR3. CDR1 SNHLY and CDR2 FYNNEI come from the germline V gene. Trimming stripped 6 bases from V and 2 bases from J, with 11 bases between. DNA for the CDR3: TGTGCCAGCAGCGTACTCAGTGGCAATCAGCCCCAGCATTTT. Amino acids: CASSVLSGNQPQHF.

As concerns this clone: Different DNA sequences within this sample yield the same CDR3. This rearrangement joins TRBV7-2 to TRBJ2-5; no clear D. Germline V gene data show CDR1 as SGHTA and CDR2 as FQGNSA. The V gene lost 5 bases and the J gene lost 5 bases, with 9 bases spanning the gap. The CDR3 runs 12 residues. The CDR3 coding sequence is TGTGCCAGCAGCCCAAATCGGGAGACCCAGTACTTC. Translating gives CASSPNRETQYF.

The rearrangement uses TRBV18 and TRBJ1-1; TRBD1 aligns across 10 bases. Germline assignment: CDR1 KGHSH and CDR2 LQKENI. This CDR3 region has 14 residues. With V trimmed by 8 bases and J by 4 bases, 7 bases remained unmatched. CDR3 DNA: TGTGCCAGCGTGGGACAGGGGTTTCTCACTGAAGCTTTCTTT. Amino acid sequence: CASVGQGFLTEAFF.

The chain combines TRBV5-4 with TRBJ2-7, with D tentatively TRBD1 (5 bases). Germline lookup yields CDR1 SGHNT and CDR2 YYREEE (reference sequence). V shed 1 base and J shed 3 bases, with 20 bases lying between them. The CDR3 is 17 amino acids. The CDR3 bases are TGTGCCAGCAGCTTGAGACAGTCGTTTAAGGGCATCTACGAGCAGTACTTC. It encodes CASSLRQSFKGIYEQYF.

The V gene is TRBV6-6, the J gene TRBJ2-4; TRBD2 is a possible D gene (5 bases). The CDR3 extends over 15 amino acids. Between the trimmed V and J ends, which lost 5 bases and 4 bases, there was a span of 15 bases. Germline lookup yields CDR1 MNHNY and CDR2 SVGAGI (reference sequence). In DNA, the CDR3 is TGTGCCAGCAGTATATCCGGGGTACGAAAAAACATTCAGTACTTC. Its protein product is CASSISGVRKNIQYF.

The V gene is TRBV21-1, the J gene TRBJ2-7; the D call of TRBD1 is as the table states it, not checked on the DNA. TRBV21-1 is a pseudogene locus. The CDR3 loop spans 12 amino acids. The CDR3 spells CASSKLGRGQYF. The CDR3 DNA is TGTGCCAGCAGCAAATTGGGCAGGGGGCAGTACTTC.

The V and J genes are TRBV2 and TRBJ2-3; 9 bases are shared with TRBD2. The germline V gene has CDR1 SNHLY and CDR2 FYNNEI. The V segment lost 6 bases and the J segment 0 bases; nucleotides outside the gene matches: 10. This CDR3 is 17 amino acids long. CDR3 DNA sequence: TGTGCCAGCAGCCAGAGGGGACTAGCTTCTAGCACAGATACGCAGTATTTT. It is translated as CASSQRGLASSTDTQYF.

This rearrangement joins TRBV7-3 to TRBJ2-5; unclear D gene. V gave up 5 bases and J gave up 0 bases, with 7 bases separating them. Germline V CDR1 and CDR2: SGHTA, FQGTGA. This CDR3 contains 13 residues. The CDR3 bases are TGTGCCAGCAGCCGAACGTACCAAGAGACCCAGTACTTC. Protein product: CASSRTYQETQYF. Complete variable domain (other parts from reference TRBV7-3 and TRBJ2-5): GAGVSQTPSNKVTEKGKYVELRCDPISGHTALYWYRQSLGQGPEFLIYFQGTGAADDSGLPNDRFFAVRPEGSVSTLKIQRTERGDSAVYLCASSRTYQETQYFGPGTRLLVL.

Worth noting for this clone: The identical CDR3 is also encoded by other nucleotide sequences in the sample. The chain links TRBV30 to TRBJ2-3; D remains unclear. V lost 3 bases, J lost 6 bases, and 7 bases lay in between. Germline CDR1 and CDR2: GTSNPN and SVGIG (reference sequence). This CDR3 region has 11 residues. CDR3 amino acids: CAWRGPDTQYF. The DNA for the CDR3 is TGTGCCTGGAGGGGTCCCGATACGCAGTATTTT.

This clone was recorded once. Other DNA sequences of this sample code for an identical CDR3. The rearrangement joins TRBV6-5 to TRBJ1-2, with 10 bases that match TRBD1. The V and J ends lost 8 bases and 4 bases, in that order; junction bases with no gene match: 1. Germline lookup yields CDR1 MNHEY and CDR2 SVGAGI. The CDR3 length is 12 residues. CDR3: CASGDRGYGYTF. In DNA form, the CDR3 reads TGTGCCAGCGGGGACAGGGGCTATGGCTACACCTTC.

V is TRBV29-1 and J is TRBJ2-7; a possible D gene is TRBD2 (6 bases). Germline V gives CDR1 SQVTM, CDR2 ANQGSEA. This CDR3 spans 16 amino acids. CDR3 coding DNA: TGCAGAGGTTTACCCTTTCGCCCGGGGGAGAGTGGGGAGCAGTACTTC. Its translation is CRGLPFRPGESGEQYF.

This clone was counted a few times. The chain combines TRBV30 with TRBJ1-1; D might be TRBD1 (6 bases). The V gene's germline CDR1 is GTSNPN and CDR2 SVGIG (reference sequence). V was pared by 0 bases and J by 1 base, with 12 bases between. This CDR3 has 15 residues. CDR3 in DNA: TGTGCCTGGAGTGTAAGTCCCAGGGGGAACACTGAAGCTTTCTTT. It codes for CAWSVSPRGNTEAFF. The whole variable domain, remainder taken from reference TRBV30 and TRBJ1-1, is SQTIHQWPATLVQPVGSPLSLECTVEGTSNPNLYWYRQAAGRGLQLLFYSVGIGQISSEVPQNLSASRPQDRQFILSSKKLLLSDSGFYLCAWSVSPRGNTEAFFGQGTRLTVV.

V gene TRBV5-1 combines with J gene TRBJ2-7; D perhaps matches TRBD1 (6 bases). V lost 0 bases to trimming and J lost 1 base, with 14 bases between them. The CDR3 contains 16 residues. CDR1 and CDR2 from the germline V gene are SGHRS and YFSETQ. CDR3 DNA: TGCGCCAGCAGCTTGGAAAGACAGGAAAAATCCTACGAGCAGTACTTC. Its translation: CASSLERQEKSYEQYF.

The chain links TRBV7-9 to TRBJ2-1; unclear D gene. V shed 2 bases and J shed 3 bases, with 17 bases lying between them. The CDR3 sequence is 17 residues long. From germline, CDR1 is SEHNR and CDR2 FQNEAQ (reference sequence). CDR3 region: CASSLPGQLTGYNEQFF. The CDR3 DNA sequence: TGTGCCAGCAGCTTACCAGGTCAGTTGACGGGCTACAATGAGCAGTTCTTC.

The chain has TRBV6-5 and TRBJ1-5, with a possible D match to TRBD1 (6 bases). This CDR3 contains 15 residues. Germline V gives CDR1 MNHEY, CDR2 SVGAGI. V was clipped by 8 bases and J by 2 bases, with 16 bases between them. CDR3 nucleotides: TGTGCCAGCGCGAGGGGGGGGTTGGGCAATCAGCCCCAGCATTTT. This sequence encodes CASARGGLGNQPQHF.

A few counts support this clone. V and J are TRBV7-9 and TRBJ1-5; 8 positions match TRBD1. The CDR3 sequence is 15 residues long. CDR1 SEHNR and CDR2 FQNEAQ come from the germline V gene (reference sequence). V lost 4 bases and J lost 4; bases outside the gene matches: 6. This chain's CDR3 is CASSSGQGANQPQHF. The CDR3 DNA is TGTGCCAGCAGCTCGGGGCAGGGGGCAAATCAGCCCCAGCATTTT.

The chain has TRBV7-2 and TRBJ1-6; a weak D match, TRBD1 (6 bases). The V gene lost 1 base and the J gene lost 10 bases, with 17 bases spanning the gap. The germline V gene encodes CDR1 SGHTA and CDR2 FQGNSA. This CDR3 is built from 16 residues. This CDR3 reads CASSLDSTGLESPLHF. In DNA, the CDR3 is TGTGCCAGCAGCTTAGATTCTACAGGGTTGGAGTCACCCCTCCACTTT.

The rearrangement links TRBV6-1 to TRBJ1-5; 7 bases are shared with TRBD1. The CDR3 length is 17 residues. With 4 bases clipped from V and 2 bases from J, the junction kept 11 bases outside the gene matches. Germline V gene lookup returns CDR1 MNHNS and CDR2 SASEGT. The CDR3 DNA sequence: TGTGCCAGCAGTGGAAACACAGGGGACCAAGGCAATCAGCCCCAGCATTTT. Its protein is CASSGNTGDQGNQPQHF.

The rearrangement links TRBV28 to TRBJ1-2, with D maybe TRBD1 (6 bases). This CDR3 comprises 15 residues. Trimming removed 5 bases from V and 4 bases from J, with 17 bases in between. Per germline, CDR1 MDHEN and CDR2 SYDVKM. CDR3: CASSPEGGYFYGYTF. CDR3 in DNA: TGTGCCAGCAGTCCCGAGGGGGGCTACTTCTATGGCTACACCTTC.